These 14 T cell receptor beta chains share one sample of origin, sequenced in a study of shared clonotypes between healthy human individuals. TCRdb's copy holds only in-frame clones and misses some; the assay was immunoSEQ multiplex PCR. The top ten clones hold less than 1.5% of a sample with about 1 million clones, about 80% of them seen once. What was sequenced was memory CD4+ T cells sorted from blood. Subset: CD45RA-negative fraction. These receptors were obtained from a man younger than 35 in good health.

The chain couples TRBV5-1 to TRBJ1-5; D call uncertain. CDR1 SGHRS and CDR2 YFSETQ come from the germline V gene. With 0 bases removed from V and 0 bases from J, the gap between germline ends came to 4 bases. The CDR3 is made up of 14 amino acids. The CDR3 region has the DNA TGCGCCAGCAGCTTGGACAATAGCAATCAGCCCCAGCATTTT. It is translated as CASSLDNSNQPQHF.

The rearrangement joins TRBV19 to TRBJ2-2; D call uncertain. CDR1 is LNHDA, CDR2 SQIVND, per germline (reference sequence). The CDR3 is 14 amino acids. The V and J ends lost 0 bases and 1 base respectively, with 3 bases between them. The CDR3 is CASSIDRNTGELFF. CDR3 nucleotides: TGTGCCAGTAGTATAGACCGGAACACCGGGGAGCTGTTTTTT.

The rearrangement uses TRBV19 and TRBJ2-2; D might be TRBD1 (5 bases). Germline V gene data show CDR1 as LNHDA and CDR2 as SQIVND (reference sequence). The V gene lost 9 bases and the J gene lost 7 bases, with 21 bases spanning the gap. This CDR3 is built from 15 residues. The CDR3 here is CASAKSGLDIGELFF. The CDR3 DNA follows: TGTGCCAGCGCAAAATCAGGGTTAGACATCGGGGAGCTGTTTTTT.

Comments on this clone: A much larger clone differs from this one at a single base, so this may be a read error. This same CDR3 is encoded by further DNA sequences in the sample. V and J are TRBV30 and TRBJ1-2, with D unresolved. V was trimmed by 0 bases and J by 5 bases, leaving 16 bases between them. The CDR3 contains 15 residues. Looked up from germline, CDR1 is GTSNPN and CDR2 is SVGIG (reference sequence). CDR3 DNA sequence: TGTGCCTGGAGTGTGTCGGCCAGGCGGAGATATGGCTACACCTTC. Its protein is CAWSVSARRRYGYTF.

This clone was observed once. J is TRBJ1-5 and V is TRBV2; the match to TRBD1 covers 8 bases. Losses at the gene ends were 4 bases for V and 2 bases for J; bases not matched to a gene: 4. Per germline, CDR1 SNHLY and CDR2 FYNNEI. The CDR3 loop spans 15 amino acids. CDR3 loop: CASSGSGGGNQPQHF. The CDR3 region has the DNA TGTGCCAGCAGTGGTTCAGGGGGCGGCAATCAGCCCCAGCATTTT.

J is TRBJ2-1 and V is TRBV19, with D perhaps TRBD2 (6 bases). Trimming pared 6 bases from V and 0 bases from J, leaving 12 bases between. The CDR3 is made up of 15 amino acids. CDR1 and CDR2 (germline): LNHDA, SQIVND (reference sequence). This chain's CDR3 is CASSKEGSSYNEQFF. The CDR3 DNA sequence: TGTGCCAGTAGCAAGGAGGGGAGCTCCTACAATGAGCAGTTCTTC.

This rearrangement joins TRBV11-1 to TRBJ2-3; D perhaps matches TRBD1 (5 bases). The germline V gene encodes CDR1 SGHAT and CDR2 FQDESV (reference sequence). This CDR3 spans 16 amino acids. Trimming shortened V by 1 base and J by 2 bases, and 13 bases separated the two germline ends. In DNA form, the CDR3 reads TGTGCCAGCAGCTTAGTTGCAGGGATTTACACAGATACGCAGTATTTT. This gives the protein CASSLVAGIYTDTQYF.

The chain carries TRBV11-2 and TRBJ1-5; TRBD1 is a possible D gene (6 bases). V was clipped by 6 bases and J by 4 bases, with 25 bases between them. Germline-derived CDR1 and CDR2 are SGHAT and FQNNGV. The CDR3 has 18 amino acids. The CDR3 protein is CASRSEKGDSPKNQPQHF. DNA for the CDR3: TGTGCCAGCAGGTCGGAGAAGGGGGATAGCCCTAAGAATCAGCCCCAGCATTTT.

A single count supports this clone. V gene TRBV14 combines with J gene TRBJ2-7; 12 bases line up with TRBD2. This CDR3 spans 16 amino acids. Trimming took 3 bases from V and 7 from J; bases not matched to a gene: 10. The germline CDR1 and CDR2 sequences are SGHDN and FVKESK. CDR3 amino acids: CASSQRGLAGTFEQYF. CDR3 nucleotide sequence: TGTGCCAGCAGCCAGAGGGGACTAGCGGGTACCTTTGAGCAGTACTTC. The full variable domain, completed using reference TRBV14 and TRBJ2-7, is EAGVTQFPSHSVIEKGQTVTLRCDPISGHDNLYWYRRVMGKEIKFLLHFVKESKQDESGMPNNRFLAERTGGTYSTLKVQPAELEDSGVYFCASSQRGLAGTFEQYFGPGTRLTVT.

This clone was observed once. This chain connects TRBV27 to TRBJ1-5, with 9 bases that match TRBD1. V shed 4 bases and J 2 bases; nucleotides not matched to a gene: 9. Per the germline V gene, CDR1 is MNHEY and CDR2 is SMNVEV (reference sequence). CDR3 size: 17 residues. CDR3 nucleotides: TGTGCCAGCAGTTCCCTACCGGGACAGGGTGGCAATCAGCCCCAGCATTTT. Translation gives CASSSLPGQGGNQPQHF.

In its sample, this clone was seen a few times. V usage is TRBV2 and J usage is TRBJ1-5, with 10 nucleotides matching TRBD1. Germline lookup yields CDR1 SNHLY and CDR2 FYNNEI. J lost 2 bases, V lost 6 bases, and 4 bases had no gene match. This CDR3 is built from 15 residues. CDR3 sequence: CASRPGTGGNQPQHF. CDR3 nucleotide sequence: TGTGCCAGCAGGCCCGGGACAGGGGGCAATCAGCCCCAGCATTTT.

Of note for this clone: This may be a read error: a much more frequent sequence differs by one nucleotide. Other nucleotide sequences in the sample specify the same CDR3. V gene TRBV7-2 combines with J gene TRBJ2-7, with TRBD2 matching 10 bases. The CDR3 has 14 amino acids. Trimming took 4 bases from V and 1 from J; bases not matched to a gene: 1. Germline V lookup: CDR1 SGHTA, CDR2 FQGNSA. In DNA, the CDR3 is TGTGCCAGCAGCTCTAGCGGGAGTTCCTACGAGCAGTACTTC. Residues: CASSSSGSSYEQYF.

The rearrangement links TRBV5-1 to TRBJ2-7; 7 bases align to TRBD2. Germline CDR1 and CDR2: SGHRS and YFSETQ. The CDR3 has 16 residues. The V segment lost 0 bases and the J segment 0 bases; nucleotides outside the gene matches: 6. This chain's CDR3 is CASSLGLAASSYEQYF. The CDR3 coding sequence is TGCGCCAGCAGCTTGGGGCTAGCGGCAAGCTCCTACGAGCAGTACTTC.

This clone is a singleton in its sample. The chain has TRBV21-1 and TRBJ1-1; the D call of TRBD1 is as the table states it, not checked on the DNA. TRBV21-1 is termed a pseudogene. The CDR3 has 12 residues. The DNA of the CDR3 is TGTGCCAGCAGGGGCTTGAACACTGAAGCTTTCTTT. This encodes CASRGLNTEAFF.